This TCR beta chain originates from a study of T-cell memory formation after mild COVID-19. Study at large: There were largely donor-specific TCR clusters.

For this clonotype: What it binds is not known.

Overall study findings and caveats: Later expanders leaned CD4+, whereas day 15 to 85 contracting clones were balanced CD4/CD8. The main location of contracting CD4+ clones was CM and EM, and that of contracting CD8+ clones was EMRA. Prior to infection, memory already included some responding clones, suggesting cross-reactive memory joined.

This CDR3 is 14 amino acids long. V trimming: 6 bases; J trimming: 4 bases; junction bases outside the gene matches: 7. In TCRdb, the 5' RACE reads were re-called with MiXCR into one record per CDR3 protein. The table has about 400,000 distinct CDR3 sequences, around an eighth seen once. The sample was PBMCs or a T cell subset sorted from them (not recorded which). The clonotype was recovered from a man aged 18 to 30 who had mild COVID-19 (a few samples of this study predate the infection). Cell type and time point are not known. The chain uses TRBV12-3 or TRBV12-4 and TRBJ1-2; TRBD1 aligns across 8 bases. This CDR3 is CASRLRTGSYGYTF. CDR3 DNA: TGTGCCAGCAGACTACGGACAGGGAGCTATGGCTACACCTTC.